The 5 T cell receptor beta chains below were found in one sample sequenced in a study of post-analysis software for immune sequencing data. Study observations and caveats: Among roughly five TRBV segments more frequent in patients than controls were TRBV5-6, TRBV5-1 and TRBV20-1.

No cognate antigen is known for these TCRs. Unique molecular identifiers tagged the TCR beta cDNA libraries. TCRdb processed the PCR reads anew with MiXCR; each CDR3 protein has one entry. The sample records fewer than 550,000 distinct CDR3 sequences, around 31% being singletons. Sequencing input: blood. The receptors here all came from a girl aged 2-17 years with multiple sclerosis.

This clonotype was observed a few times. The chain uses TRBV12-3 or TRBV12-4 and TRBJ1-2, with unresolved D. The CDR3 contains 14 residues. V dropped 2 bases and J dropped 3 bases, with 10 bases sitting between them. The CDR3 loop reads CASSLRPGYYGYTF. The CDR3 region has the DNA TGTGCCAGCAGTTTACGCCCGGGATACTATGGCTACACCTTC.

The J gene is TRBJ1-2, the V gene TRBV6-2 or TRBV6-3, with D possibly TRBD1 on 5 matching bases. Germline CDR1 and CDR2: MNHEY and SVGEGT. The V end was cut by 2 bases, the J end by 3 bases, with 13 bases between. This CDR3 is 15 amino acids long. In DNA form, the CDR3 reads TGTGCCAGCAGTTACGTGGACACCGGATACTATGGCTACACCTTC. It codes for CASSYVDTGYYGYTF.

This chain connects TRBV29-1 to TRBJ2-1, with D perhaps TRBD2 (7 bases). Germline V gene sequence: CDR1 SQVTM, CDR2 ANQGSEA. The CDR3 covers 15 residues. Trimming left V 6 bases short and J 0 bases short, with 15 bases between. Here the CDR3 reads CSVSGGLSSYNEQFF. DNA for the CDR3: TGCAGCGTGTCGGGGGGCTTGAGCTCCTACAATGAGCAGTTCTTC.

V is TRBV5-1 and J is TRBJ1-2; D ambiguous. CDR1 is SGHRS and CDR2 is YFSETQ in the germline V gene. This CDR3 is 15 amino acids long. Trimming removed 4 bases from V and 7 bases from J, with 20 bases in between. The CDR3 protein is CASSLDVPTQGGYTF. CDR3 nucleotides: TGCGCCAGCAGCCTGGATGTCCCAACCCAAGGTGGCTACACCTTC.

This clonotype was observed a handful of times. The V and J genes are TRBV6-1 and TRBJ2-7; perhaps TRBD2 as D (6 bases). In germline, CDR1 is MNHNS, CDR2 SASEGT. CDR3 length: 17 residues. The V gene lost 7 bases and the J gene lost 1 base, with 23 bases spanning the gap. CDR3 protein: CASTLGWRGLHSYEQYF. The CDR3 DNA sequence: TGTGCCAGCACCCTAGGGTGGAGGGGACTTCATTCCTACGAGCAGTACTTC.